Given below is one T cell receptor (beta chain) in context. This CDR3 contains 14 residues. Trimming removed 6 bases at V and 3 bases at J, with 14 bases between. CDR1 is WNHNN and CDR2 is SYGVQD in the germline V gene (reference sequence). The sample's treatment: oral pan-JAK inhibitor, 5-10 mg twice daily. The sample is drawn from a study of CD8+ T cells in alopecia areata. As the sequencing template, cDNA was produced by extracting RNA and reverse transcribing it. Measured with immunoSEQ multiplex PCR; TCRdb has only the in-frame clones, and not every one. The sample shows roughly 100,000 clones, 70% to 90% of them seen only once.

The specimen comprised CD8+ T cells sorted from blood, sampled at approximately week 31, from a patient treated with tofacitinib. This chain uses TRBV10-1 with TRBJ1-1; D is unresolved. The receptor was isolated from a human donor with alopecia areata. Here the CDR3 reads CASSSSRWDTEAFF. Written as DNA, the CDR3 is TGCGCCAGCAGCTCTTCCAGGTGGGACACTGAAGCTTTCTTT.